These 22 T cell receptor beta chains came from one sample sequenced in a study of cytomegalovirus exposure and HLA in healthy donors. The PCR ran on 60 Vbeta and 13 Jbeta primers. Clones were read by immunoSEQ multiplex PCR, and TCRdb kept only the in-frame ones, dropping some. This sample yields around 74,000 clones, of which roughly 85% are seen a single time; more than 2% belongs to the top ten. Sequenced material: PBMCs. These receptors all come from a man between 25 and 39 years old in good health and CMV-seronegative.

The rearrangement links TRBV7-2 to TRBJ2-1; D may be TRBD2 (6 bases). Germline loops: CDR1 SGHTA, CDR2 FQGNSA. Trimming took off 6 bases at V and 9 bases at J, with 21 bases between the two ends. The CDR3 consists of 15 residues. The CDR3 coding sequence is TGTGCCAGCAGGCAGACTAGTTCCCTTCCTCCTGAGCAGTTCTTC. It is translated as CASRQTSSLPPEQFF.

A note on this clone: It is likely a read error, because the conserved phenylalanine at the end of the CDR3 is missing. It is unclear where the CDR3 begins or ends on the DNA, so no DNA is shown, and the CDR3 is as TCRdb lists it. V is TRBV28 and J is TRBJ1-5. Germline V lookup: CDR1 MDHEN, CDR2 SYDVKM. Including both end residues, the CDR3 is 12 amino acids long. The CDR3 loop reads CASKGSGSAPAL.

The rearrangement joins TRBV7-9 to TRBJ2-5, with D tentatively TRBD1 (6 bases). The germline V gene encodes CDR1 SEHNR and CDR2 FQNEAQ (reference sequence). There are 13 residues in the CDR3. Trimming stripped 1 base from V and 3 bases from J, with 6 bases between. This CDR3 is CASSLGTEETQYF. In nucleotides, the CDR3 is TGTGCCAGCAGCTTAGGGACAGAAGAGACCCAGTACTTC.

This clone was seen a handful of times. The chain recombines TRBV11-3 with TRBJ2-1, with 7 bases matching TRBD2. The CDR3 extends over 15 amino acids. V dropped 5 bases and J dropped 4; count of bases not matched to a gene: 8. CDR1 is SGHNT and CDR2 is YENEEA in the germline V gene. CDR3 sequence: CASSRHSGDYNEQFF. Here the CDR3 DNA reads TGTGCCAGCAGCCGGCACAGCGGGGATTACAATGAGCAGTTCTTC.

The rearrangement joins TRBV15 to TRBJ1-5; perhaps TRBD1 as D (6 bases). The germline V gene encodes CDR1 LNHNV and CDR2 YYDKDF (reference sequence). This CDR3 has 14 residues. V dropped 7 bases and J dropped 4 bases, with 14 bases sitting between them. The CDR3 DNA is TGTGCCACCAACGGCCGGGACACTAATCAGCCCCAGCATTTT. Residues: CATNGRDTNQPQHF.

This chain links TRBV15 with TRBJ2-5; 7 bases are shared with TRBD2. Trimming cost V 1 base and J 1 base; bases outside gene matches: 6. Germline CDR1 LNHNV, CDR2 YYDKDF (reference sequence). The CDR3 covers 16 residues. The CDR3 coding sequence is TGTGCCACCAGCAGAGGGGGTCTAGCGGCCCAAGAGACCCAGTACTTC. It yields the protein CATSRGGLAAQETQYF.

Only one count was recorded for this clone. The rearrangement links TRBV28 to TRBJ2-7; D may be TRBD2 (7 bases). The length of the CDR3 is 16 residues. Germline CDR1 and CDR2: MDHEN and SYDVKM. V lost 8 bases and J lost 6, with 26 bases in between. CDR3: CASDPAGAATLGEQYF. In DNA, the CDR3 is TGTGCCAGCGACCCGGCGGGGGCAGCCACTCTTGGCGAGCAGTACTTC.

This clone was detected a few times. J is TRBJ1-5 and V is TRBV6-5; TRBD1 aligns across 7 bases. Germline CDR1 MNHEY, CDR2 SVGAGI. Trimming removed 5 bases from V and 4 bases from J; junction bases left unmatched: 5. CDR3 length: 14 residues. In nucleotides, the CDR3 is TGTGCCAGCAGTAGGGGACAGACTAATCAGCCCCAGCATTTT. Protein product: CASSRGQTNQPQHF.

V and J are TRBV7-2 and TRBJ1-1; D unclear. The CDR3 is 13 amino acids. Germline assignment: CDR1 SGHTA and CDR2 FQGNSA. The germline V and J ends were trimmed by 1 base and 4 bases, with 7 bases remaining between them. In nucleotides, the CDR3 is TGTGCCAGCAGCTTAGTATTGTCCACTGAAGCTTTCTTT. Protein product: CASSLVLSTEAFF.

This clone was picked up one time. The chain recombines TRBV7-9 with TRBJ1-5, with D unresolved. The CDR3 extends over 12 amino acids. Germline CDR1 and CDR2: SEHNR and FQNEAQ (reference sequence). V was cut by 1 base and J by 6 bases, with 4 bases left in between. CDR3 region: CASSLGGQPQHF. In nucleotides, the CDR3 is TGTGCCAGCAGCTTAGGAGGTCAGCCCCAGCATTTT.

The chain recombines TRBV6-5 with TRBJ2-3, with TRBD2 matching over 7 bases. The CDR3 extends over 15 amino acids. The V segment lost 7 bases and the J segment 4 bases; nucleotides outside the gene matches: 11. Looked up from germline, CDR1 is MNHEY and CDR2 is SVGAGI. CDR3 sequence reads: CASISRLASSDTQYF. The CDR3 DNA reads TGTGCCAGCATTTCGCGACTAGCAAGTTCAGATACGCAGTATTTT.

Details on this clone: At one of its ends the junction is not consistent with the germline gene, which may arise from a read error. The chain has TRBV2 and TRBJ1-6; 11 bases match TRBD1. CDR3 length: 15 amino acids. Looked up from germline, CDR1 is SNHLY and CDR2 is FYNNEI. CDR3 in amino acids: CPSSLDRGRESPLHF. CDR3 DNA: TGTCCCAGCAGCCTGGACAGGGGGCGCGAATCACCCCTCCACTTT.

The chain couples TRBV4-1 to TRBJ2-1; D possibly corresponds to TRBD2 (5 bases). The germline V gene has CDR1 MGHRA and CDR2 YSYEKL. CDR3 length: 15 residues. V lost 4 bases to trimming and J lost 6 bases, with 16 bases between them. The CDR3 coding sequence is TGCGCCAGCAGCCTCCTTATCCTTGAGGGCAATGAGCAGTTCTTC. Translating gives CASSLLILEGNEQFF.

This chain uses TRBV4-1 with TRBJ1-5; tentative D call: TRBD1 (5 bases). This CDR3 spans 17 amino acids. Trimming cost V 0 bases and J 4 bases, with 16 bases left between them. CDR1 is MGHRA and CDR2 is YSYEKL in the germline V gene. CDR3 in amino acids: CASSQDGGRAANQPQHF. The CDR3 nucleotides read TGCGCCAGCAGCCAAGATGGCGGCAGGGCCGCGAATCAGCCCCAGCATTTT.

This chain connects TRBV12-5 to TRBJ2-2; TRBD2 agrees at 8 bases. There are 17 residues in the CDR3. Germline V gene lookup returns CDR1 LGHNT and CDR2 FRNRAP. V trimming: 0 bases; J trimming: 7 bases; junction bases outside the gene matches: 10. The CDR3: CASGLVLGREAHGELFF. In DNA form, the CDR3 reads TGTGCTAGTGGTTTGGTGCTGGGGCGGGAGGCCCACGGGGAGCTGTTTTTT.

The chain joins TRBV5-6 to TRBJ2-5, with TRBD1 matching 10 bases. The trim removed 0 bases at V and 5 bases at J, leaving 7 bases unmatched. CDR1 is SGHDT and CDR2 is YYEEEE in the germline V gene. The CDR3 spans 16 residues. The CDR3 DNA is TGTGCCAGCAGCTTGGGGGCGCGGACAGGGGGGGAGACCCAGTACTTC. Residues: CASSLGARTGGETQYF.

The V call is TRBV5-6, the J call TRBJ2-1, with D possibly TRBD2 on 6 matching bases. This CDR3 has 13 amino acids. V was cut by 1 base and J by 4 bases, with 6 bases left in between. Germline CDR1 reads SGHDT; CDR2 reads YYEEEE. The CDR3 nucleotides are TGTGCCAGCAGCTTGAGCGGGTACAATGAGCAGTTCTTC. It yields the protein CASSLSGYNEQFF.

This clone turned up a few times. As DNA, the CDR3 is TGTGCCTGGAGTTCGCTCAACAGGGGACAGGATGGCTACACCTTC. Its protein product is CAWSSLNRGQDGYTF. V is TRBV30 and J is TRBJ1-2; TRBD1 aligns across 8 bases. V trimming: 2 bases; J trimming: 6 bases; junction bases outside the gene matches: 11. Germline CDR1 GTSNPN, CDR2 SVGIG (reference sequence). CDR3 length equals 15 residues. The entire variable domain, with the rest obtained from reference TRBV30 and TRBJ1-2, is as follows: SQTIHQWPATLVQPVGSPLSLECTVEGTSNPNLYWYRQAAGRGLQLLFYSVGIGQISSEVPQNLSASRPQDRQFILSSKKLLLSDSGFYLCAWSSLNRGQDGYTFGSGTRLTVV.

This clone was observed a few times. The genes are TRBV4-3 and TRBJ1-3, with D tentatively TRBD1 (5 bases). The length of the CDR3 is 17 residues. The V end was cut by 0 bases, the J end by 0 bases, with 12 bases between. Germline CDR1 LGHNA, CDR2 YSLEER. The DNA for the CDR3 is TGCGCCAGCAGCCAAGATATGGGACTGTCCTCTGGAAACACCATATATTTT. Its translation is CASSQDMGLSSGNTIYF.

This chain joins TRBV10-2 and TRBJ2-2; 7 positions match TRBD1. The germline V gene encodes CDR1 WSHSY and CDR2 SAAADI. The V segment lost 9 bases and the J segment 6 bases; nucleotides outside the gene matches: 10. The CDR3 is made up of 14 amino acids. The CDR3 region has the DNA TGCGCCAGTTGGCCAGGGGGTTCCCCCGGGGAGCTGTTTTTT. Encoded protein: CASWPGGSPGELFF.

This clone came up once. The CDR3 loop reads CASSSTGRTSITDTQYF. For the CDR3, the DNA is TGTGCCAGCAGCTCTACCGGAAGGACTAGCATCACAGATACGCAGTATTTT. This chain uses TRBV7-2 with TRBJ2-3; 8 nucleotides line up with TRBD2. The CDR3 length is 17 residues. The trim removed 4 bases at V and 2 bases at J, leaving 11 bases unmatched. Germline values: CDR1 SGHTA, CDR2 FQGNSA.

This chain joins TRBV21-1 and TRBJ2-1; the D call in the table, TRBD2, was not verified against the DNA. TRBV21-1 is a pseudogene locus. The CDR3 extends over 15 amino acids. The CDR3 loop is CASPPPGEGNNEQFF. The CDR3 DNA sequence: TGTGCCAGCCCTCCTCCGGGGGAGGGGAACAATGAGCAGTTCTTC.